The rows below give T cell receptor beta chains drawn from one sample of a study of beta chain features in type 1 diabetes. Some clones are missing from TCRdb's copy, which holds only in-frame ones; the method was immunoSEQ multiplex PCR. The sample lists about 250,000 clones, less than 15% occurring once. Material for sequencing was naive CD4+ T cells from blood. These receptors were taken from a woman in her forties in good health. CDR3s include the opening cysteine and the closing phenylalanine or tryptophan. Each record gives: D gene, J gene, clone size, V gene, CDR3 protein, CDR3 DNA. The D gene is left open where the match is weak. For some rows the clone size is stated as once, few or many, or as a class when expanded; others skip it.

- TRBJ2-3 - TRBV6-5 CASSYSTATRDTQYF TGTGCCAGCAGTTACTCGACAGCAACACGAGATACGCAGTATTTT
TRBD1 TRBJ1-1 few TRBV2 CASRLDRETEAFF TGTGCCAGCAGACTGGACAGGGAGACTGAAGCTTTCTTT
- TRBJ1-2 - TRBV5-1 CASSEGLLTDYTF TGCGCCAGCTCCGAGGGACTTCTCACCGACTACACCTTC
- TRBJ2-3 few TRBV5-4 CASSLGQTPGMDTQYF TGTGCCAGCAGCTTGGGCCAAACGCCGGGGATGGATACGCAGTATTTT
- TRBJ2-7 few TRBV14 CASSKRLAWEQYF TGTGCCAGCTCAAAGAGGCTAGCGTGGGAGCAGTACTTC
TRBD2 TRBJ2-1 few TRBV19 CASSIGPGLAGNNEQFF TGTGCCAGTAGTATAGGTCCCGGACTAGCGGGGAACAATGAGCAGTTCTTC
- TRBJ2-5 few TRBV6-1 CASSFLARLETQYF TGTGCCAGCAGTTTCCTAGCTCGTCTAGAGACCCAGTACTTC
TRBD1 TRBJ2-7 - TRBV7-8 CASSWTGVGSYEQYF TGTGCCAGCAGCTGGACAGGGGTGGGCTCCTACGAGCAGTACTTC
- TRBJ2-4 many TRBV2 CASSGQYGDIQYF TGTGCCAGCAGTGGCCAGTACGGGGACATTCAGTACTTC
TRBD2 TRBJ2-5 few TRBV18 CASSPGTGGQETQYF TGTGCCAGCTCACCAGGGACGGGAGGTCAAGAGACCCAGTACTTC
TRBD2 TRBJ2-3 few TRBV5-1 CASSPGLAGGLDTQYF TGCGCCAGCAGCCCGGGACTAGCGGGGGGTCTGGATACGCAGTATTTT
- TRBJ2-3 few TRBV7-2 CASSLASSTGSTDTQYF TGTGCCAGCAGCTTAGCATCGAGTACGGGGAGCACAGATACGCAGTATTTT
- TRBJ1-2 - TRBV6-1 CASSELVRGLYGYTF TGTGCCAGCAGTGAACTCGTTCGGGGACTCTATGGCTACACCTTC
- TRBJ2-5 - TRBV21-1 CASSKRGQVQETQYF TGTGCCAGCAGCAAAAGGGGACAGGTTCAAGAGACCCAGTACTTC
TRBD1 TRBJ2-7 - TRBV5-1 CASIGTGNHEQYF TGCGCCAGCATCGGGACAGGGAACCACGAGCAGTACTTC
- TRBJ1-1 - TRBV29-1 CSAGVQYTEAFF TGCAGCGCCGGGGTCCAATACACTGAAGCTTTCTTT
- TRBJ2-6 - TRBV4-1 CASSQAGVASGANVLTF TGCGCCAGCAGCCAAGCGGGGGTGGCCTCTGGGGCCAACGTCCTGACTTTC
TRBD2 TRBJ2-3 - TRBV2 CASNKLAGISTDTQYF TGTGCCAGCAACAAACTAGCGGGGATTAGCACAGATACGCAGTATTTT
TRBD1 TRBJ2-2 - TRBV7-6 CASSYRQGAITGELFF TGTGCCAGCAGCTACCGACAGGGGGCGATCACCGGGGAGCTGTTTTTT
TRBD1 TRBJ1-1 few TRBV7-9 CASSPWTGLPMNTEAFF TGTGCCAGCAGCCCCTGGACAGGGTTGCCGATGAACACTGAAGCTTTCTTT
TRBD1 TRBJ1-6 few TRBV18 CASSPGQYNSPLHF TGTGCCAGCTCACCGGGACAGTATAATTCACCCCTCCACTTT
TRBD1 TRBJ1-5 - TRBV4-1 CASSQFNRGSNQPQHF TGCGCCAGCAGCCAATTTAACAGGGGAAGCAATCAGCCCCAGCATTTT
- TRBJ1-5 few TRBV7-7 CASSRHRWEGNVHQPQHF TGTGCTAGCAGCCGACACAGATGGGAGGGGAACGTACATCAGCCCCAGCATTTT
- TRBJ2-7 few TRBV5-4 CASSLDRHHYEQYF TGTGCCAGCAGCCTTGACAGGCACCACTACGAGCAGTACTTC
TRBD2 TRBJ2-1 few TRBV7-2 CASSPLSSGGAYNEQFF TGTGCCAGCAGCCCCCTGTCCAGCGGGGGTGCCTACAATGAGCAGTTCTTC
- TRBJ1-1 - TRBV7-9 CASSFLGRDTEAFF TGTGCCAGCAGCTTCTTGGGGCGAGATACTGAAGCTTTCTTT
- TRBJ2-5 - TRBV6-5 CASSYRGASGETQYF TGTGCCAGCAGTTACAGGGGGGCTAGCGGAGAGACCCAGTACTTC
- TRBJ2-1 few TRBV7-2 CASSLSQGPYNEQFF TGTGCCAGCAGCTTGAGTCAGGGGCCCTACAATGAGCAGTTCTTC
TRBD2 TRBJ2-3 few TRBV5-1 CASSLALAADTQYF TGCGCCAGCAGCTTAGCGCTAGCGGCAGATACGCAGTATTTT
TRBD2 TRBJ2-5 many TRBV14 CASSHLADHLETQYF TGTGCCAGCAGCCACCTAGCGGACCATTTGGAGACCCAGTACTTC
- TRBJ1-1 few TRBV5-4 CASSLGAAENTEAFF TGTGCCAGCAGCTTGGGGGCAGCCGAAAACACTGAAGCTTTCTTT
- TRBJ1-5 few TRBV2 CASSGERTQHF TGTGCCAGCAGTGGAGAGCGTACCCAGCATTTT
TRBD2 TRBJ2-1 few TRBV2 CASSFQVAGLNEQFF TGTGCCAGCAGTTTTCAGGTAGCGGGGCTCAATGAGCAGTTCTTC
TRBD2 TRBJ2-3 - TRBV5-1 CASSLVPSGEYTDTQYF TGCGCCAGCAGCTTGGTGCCTAGCGGGGAATACACAGATACGCAGTATTTT
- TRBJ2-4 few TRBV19 CASSMEGRAKNIQYF TGTGCCAGTAGTATGGAGGGTCGGGCCAAAAACATTCAGTACTTC
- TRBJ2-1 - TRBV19 CASSGTPATYNEQFF TGTGCCAGTAGCGGGACTCCGGCTACTTACAATGAGCAGTTCTTC
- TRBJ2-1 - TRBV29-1 CSLGGFYEQFF TGCAGCCTGGGAGGTTTCTATGAGCAGTTCTTC
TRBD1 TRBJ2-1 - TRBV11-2 CASSFVWDSLYNEQFF TGTGCCAGCAGTTTTGTGTGGGACAGCCTTTACAATGAGCAGTTCTTC
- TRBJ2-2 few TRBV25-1 CASSEFGRGFTGELFF TGTGCCAGCAGTGAATTTGGGAGGGGGTTTACCGGGGAGCTGTTTTTT
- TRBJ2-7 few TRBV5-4 CASSWDLGTYEQYF TGTGCCAGCAGTTGGGACTTGGGGACCTACGAGCAGTACTTC
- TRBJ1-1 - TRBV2 CASSGGQNTEAFF TGTGCCAGCAGTGGCGGACAGAACACTGAAGCTTTCTTT
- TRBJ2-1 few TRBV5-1 CASSPVSLAQKNYNEQFF TGCGCCAGCAGCCCAGTAAGTCTAGCGCAAAAAAACTACAATGAGCAGTTCTTC
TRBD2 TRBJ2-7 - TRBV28 CASGRGDYEQYF TGTGCCAGCGGCCGGGGGGACTACGAGCAGTACTTC